This TCR beta chain was obtained from a study of CD8 T cells in Susac syndrome. TCR beta from blood CD8+ and CD4+ T cells was sequenced. Included as multiple sclerosis controls were treatment-naive patients who had stable or active relapsing-remitting disease. The authors negatively isolated CD8+ and CD4+ T cells and FACS-enriched TEMRA cells. The length of the CDR3 is 15 residues. CDR1 and CDR2 from the germline V gene are SGHAT and FQNNGV. V shed 5 bases and J shed 2 bases, with 14 bases lying between them. RNA amounts of roughly 0.45 to 1 ug underwent reverse transcription with random hexamers. TCR beta CDR3 was amplified by immunoSEQ multiplex PCR. This amplification extended across 54 Vbeta and 13 Jbeta segments. TCRdb passed the immunoSEQ multiplex PCR reads through MiXCR, listing each CDR3 protein once. The repertoire holds some 260,000 distinct CDR3 sequences, with 70% to 90% as singletons.

The source is a human donor with multiple sclerosis. The sequencing sample was made of CD8+ T cells from PBMCs. V usage is TRBV11-2 and J usage is TRBJ2-3; the D gene could be TRBD1 or TRBD2 (5 bases each). CDR3 nucleotides: TGTGCCAGCAGCCCTTCGGGGCGGCACACAGATACGCAGTATTTT. Protein product: CASSPSGRHTDTQYF. The entire variable domain, with the rest obtained from reference TRBV11-2 and TRBJ2-3, is as follows: EAGVAQSPRYKIIEKRQSVAFWCNPISGHATLYWYQQILGQGPKLLIQFQNNGVVDDSQLPKDRFSAERLKGVDSTLKIQPAKLEDSAVYLCASSPSGRHTDTQYFGPGTRLTVL.